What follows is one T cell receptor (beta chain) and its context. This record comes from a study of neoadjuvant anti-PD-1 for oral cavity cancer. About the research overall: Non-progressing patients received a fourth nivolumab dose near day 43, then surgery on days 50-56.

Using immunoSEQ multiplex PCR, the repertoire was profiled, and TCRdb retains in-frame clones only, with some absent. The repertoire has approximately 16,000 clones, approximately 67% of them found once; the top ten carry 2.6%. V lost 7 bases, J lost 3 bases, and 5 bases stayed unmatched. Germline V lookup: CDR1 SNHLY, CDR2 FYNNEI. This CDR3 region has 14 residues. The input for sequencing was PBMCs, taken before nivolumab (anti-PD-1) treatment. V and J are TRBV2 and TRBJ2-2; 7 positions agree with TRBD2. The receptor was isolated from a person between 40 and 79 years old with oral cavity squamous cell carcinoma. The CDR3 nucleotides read TGTGCCAGCAAGCGGGGAAGGGACACCGGGGAGCTGTTTTTT. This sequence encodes CASKRGRDTGELFF. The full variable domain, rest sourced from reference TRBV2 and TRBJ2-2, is EPEVTQTPSHQVTQMGQEVILRCVPISNHLYFYWYRQILGQKVEFLVSFYNNEISEKSEIFDDQFSVERPDGSNFTLKIRSTKLEDSAMYFCASKRGRDTGELFFGEGSRLTVL.